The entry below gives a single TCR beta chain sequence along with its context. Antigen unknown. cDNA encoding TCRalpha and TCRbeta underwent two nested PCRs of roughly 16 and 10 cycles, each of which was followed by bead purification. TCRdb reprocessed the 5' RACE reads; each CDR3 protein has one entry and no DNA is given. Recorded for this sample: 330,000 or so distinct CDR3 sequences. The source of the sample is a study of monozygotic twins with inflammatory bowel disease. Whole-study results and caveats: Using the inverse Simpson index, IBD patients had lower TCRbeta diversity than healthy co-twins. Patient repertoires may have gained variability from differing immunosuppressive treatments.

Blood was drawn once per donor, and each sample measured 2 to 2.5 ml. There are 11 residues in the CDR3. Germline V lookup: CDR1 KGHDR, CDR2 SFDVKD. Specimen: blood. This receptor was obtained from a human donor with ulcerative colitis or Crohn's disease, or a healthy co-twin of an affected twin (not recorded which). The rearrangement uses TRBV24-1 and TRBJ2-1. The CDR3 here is CATSDFSEQFF.